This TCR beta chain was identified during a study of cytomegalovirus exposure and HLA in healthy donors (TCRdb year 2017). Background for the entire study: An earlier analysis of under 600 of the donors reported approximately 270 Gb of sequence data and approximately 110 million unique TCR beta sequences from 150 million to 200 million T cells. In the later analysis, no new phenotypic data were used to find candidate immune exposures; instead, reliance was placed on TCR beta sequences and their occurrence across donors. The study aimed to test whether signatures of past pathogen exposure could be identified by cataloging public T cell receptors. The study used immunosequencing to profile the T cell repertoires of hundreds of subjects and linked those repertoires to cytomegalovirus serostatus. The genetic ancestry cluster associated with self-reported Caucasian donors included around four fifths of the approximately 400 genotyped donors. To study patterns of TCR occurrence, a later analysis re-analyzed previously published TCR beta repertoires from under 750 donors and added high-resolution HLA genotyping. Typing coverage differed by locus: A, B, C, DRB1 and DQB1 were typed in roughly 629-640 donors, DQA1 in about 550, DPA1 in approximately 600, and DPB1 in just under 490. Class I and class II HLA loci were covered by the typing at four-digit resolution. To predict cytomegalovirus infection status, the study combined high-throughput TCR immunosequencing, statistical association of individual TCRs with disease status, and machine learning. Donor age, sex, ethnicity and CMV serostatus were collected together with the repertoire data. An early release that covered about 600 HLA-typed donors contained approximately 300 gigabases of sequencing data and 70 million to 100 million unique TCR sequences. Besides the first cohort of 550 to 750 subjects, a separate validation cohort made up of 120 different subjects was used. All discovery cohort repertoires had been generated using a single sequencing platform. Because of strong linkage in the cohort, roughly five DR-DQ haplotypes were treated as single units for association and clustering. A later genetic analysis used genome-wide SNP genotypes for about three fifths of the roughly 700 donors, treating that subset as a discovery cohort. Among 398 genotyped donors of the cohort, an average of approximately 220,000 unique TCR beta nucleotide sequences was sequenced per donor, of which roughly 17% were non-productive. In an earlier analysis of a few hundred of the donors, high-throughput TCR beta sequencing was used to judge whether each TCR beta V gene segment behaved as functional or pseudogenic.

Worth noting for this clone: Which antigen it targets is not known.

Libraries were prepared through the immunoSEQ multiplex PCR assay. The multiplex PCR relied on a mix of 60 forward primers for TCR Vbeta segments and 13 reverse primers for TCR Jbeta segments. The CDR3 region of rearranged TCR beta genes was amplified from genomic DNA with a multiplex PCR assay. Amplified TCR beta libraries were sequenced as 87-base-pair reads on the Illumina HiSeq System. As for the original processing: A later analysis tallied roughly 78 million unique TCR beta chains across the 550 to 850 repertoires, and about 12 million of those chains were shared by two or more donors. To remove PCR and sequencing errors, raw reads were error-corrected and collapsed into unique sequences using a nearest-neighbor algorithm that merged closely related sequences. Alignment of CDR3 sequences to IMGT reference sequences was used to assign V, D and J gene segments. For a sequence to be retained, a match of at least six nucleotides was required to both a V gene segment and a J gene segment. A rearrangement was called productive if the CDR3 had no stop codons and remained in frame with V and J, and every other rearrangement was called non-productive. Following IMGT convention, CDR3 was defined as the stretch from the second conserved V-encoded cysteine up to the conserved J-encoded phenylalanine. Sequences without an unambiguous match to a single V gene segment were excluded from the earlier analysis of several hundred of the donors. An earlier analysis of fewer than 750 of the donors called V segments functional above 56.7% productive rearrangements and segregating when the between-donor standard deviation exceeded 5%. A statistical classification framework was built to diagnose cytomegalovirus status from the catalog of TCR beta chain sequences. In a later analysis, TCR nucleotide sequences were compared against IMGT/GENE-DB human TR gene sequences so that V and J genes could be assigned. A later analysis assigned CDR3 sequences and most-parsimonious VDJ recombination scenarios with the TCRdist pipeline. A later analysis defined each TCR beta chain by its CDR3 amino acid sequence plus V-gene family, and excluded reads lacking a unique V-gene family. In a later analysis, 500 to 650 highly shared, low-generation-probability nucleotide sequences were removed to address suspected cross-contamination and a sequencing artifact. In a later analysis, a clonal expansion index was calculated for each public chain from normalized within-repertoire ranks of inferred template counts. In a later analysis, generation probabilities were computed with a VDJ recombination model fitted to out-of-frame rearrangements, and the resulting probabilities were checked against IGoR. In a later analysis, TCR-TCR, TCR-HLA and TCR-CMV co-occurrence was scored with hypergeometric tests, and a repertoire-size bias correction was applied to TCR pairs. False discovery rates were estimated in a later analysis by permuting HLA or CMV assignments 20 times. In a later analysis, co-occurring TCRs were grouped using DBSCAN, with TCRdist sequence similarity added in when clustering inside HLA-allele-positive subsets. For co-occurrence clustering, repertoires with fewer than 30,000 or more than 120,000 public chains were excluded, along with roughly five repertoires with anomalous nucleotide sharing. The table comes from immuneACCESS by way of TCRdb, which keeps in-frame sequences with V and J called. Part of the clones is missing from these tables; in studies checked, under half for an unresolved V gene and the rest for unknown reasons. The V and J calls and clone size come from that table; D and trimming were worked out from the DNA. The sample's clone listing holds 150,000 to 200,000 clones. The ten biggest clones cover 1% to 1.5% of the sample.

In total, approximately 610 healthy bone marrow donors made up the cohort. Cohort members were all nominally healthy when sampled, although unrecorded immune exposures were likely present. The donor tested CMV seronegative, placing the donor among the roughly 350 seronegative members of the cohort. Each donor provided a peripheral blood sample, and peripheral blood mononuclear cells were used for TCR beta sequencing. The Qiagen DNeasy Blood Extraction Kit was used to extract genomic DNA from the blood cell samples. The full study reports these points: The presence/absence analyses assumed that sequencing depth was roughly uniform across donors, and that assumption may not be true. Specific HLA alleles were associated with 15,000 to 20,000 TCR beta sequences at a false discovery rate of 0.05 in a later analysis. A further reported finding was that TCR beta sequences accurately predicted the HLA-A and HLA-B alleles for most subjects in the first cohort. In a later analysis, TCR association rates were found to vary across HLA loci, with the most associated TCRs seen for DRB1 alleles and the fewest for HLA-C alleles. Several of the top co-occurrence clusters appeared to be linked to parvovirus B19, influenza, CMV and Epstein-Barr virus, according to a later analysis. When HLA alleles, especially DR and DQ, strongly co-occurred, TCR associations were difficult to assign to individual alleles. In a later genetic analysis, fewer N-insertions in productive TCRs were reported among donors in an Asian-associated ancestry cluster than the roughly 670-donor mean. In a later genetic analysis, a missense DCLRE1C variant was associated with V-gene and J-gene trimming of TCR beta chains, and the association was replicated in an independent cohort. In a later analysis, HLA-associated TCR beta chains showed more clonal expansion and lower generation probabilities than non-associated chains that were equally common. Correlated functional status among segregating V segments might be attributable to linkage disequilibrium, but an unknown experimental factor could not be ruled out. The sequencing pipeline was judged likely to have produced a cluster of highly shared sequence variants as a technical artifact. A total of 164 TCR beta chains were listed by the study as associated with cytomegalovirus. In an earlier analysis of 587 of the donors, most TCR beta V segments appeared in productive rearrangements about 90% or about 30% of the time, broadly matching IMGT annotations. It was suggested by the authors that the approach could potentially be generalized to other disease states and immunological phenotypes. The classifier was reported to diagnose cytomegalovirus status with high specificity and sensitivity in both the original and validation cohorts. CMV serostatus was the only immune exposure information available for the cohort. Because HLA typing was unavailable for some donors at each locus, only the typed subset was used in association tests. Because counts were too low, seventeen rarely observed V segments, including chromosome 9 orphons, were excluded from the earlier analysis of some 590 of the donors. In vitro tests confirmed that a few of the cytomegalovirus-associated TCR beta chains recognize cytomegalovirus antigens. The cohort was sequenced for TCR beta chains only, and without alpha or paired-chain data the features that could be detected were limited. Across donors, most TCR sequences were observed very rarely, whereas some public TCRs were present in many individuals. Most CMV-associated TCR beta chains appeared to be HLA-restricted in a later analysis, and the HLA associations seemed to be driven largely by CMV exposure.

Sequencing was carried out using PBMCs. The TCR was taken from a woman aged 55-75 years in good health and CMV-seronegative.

The CDR3: CASSDWGGAGELFF. The DNA is as follows: TGTGCCAGCAGTGACTGGGGCGGGGCCGGGGAGCTGTTTTTT. This chain is built from TRBV6-5 and TRBJ1-3; TRBD2 is perhaps the D gene, given 6 matching bases. The assigned J gene may be wrong: the sequence end matches TRBJ2-2 better. From the germline V gene, CDR1 is MNHEY and CDR2 is SVGAGI. The CDR3 runs 14 residues from the cysteine to the phenylalanine. Kept here is only the CDR3 DNA, which spans 42 bases and is read in frame from base 1.